This T cell receptor beta chain comes out of a study of OX40 agonist ivuxolimab in advanced cancers. Study-wide points: In the 0.1 to 3.0 mg/kg range, CD4+ and CD8+ blood T cells had expanded clonally by week 6. Some of the nonresponding patients also showed low levels of normalized T-cell clonal expansion. CD8+ T cells showed, on average, more clonal expansion than CD4+ cells.

Sampling times: baseline, cycle 4 day 1, cycle 7 day 1. Libraries were prepared by immunoSEQ multiplex PCR; TCRdb keeps only in-frame clonotypes and omits some of them. The data contain around 99,000 clones, around 90% of them seen just once; the ten biggest clones take up around 0.16%. CDR1 and CDR2 (germline): SEHNR, FQNEAQ (reference sequence). Trimming took 1 base from V and 4 from J, leaving 6 bases between them. This CDR3 comprises 13 residues. Notes on this clone: Its antigen is not known.

The clonotype was recovered from an adult with an advanced solid tumor such as melanoma, head and neck, liver or kidney cancer. Material: CD4+ or CD8+ T cells sorted from blood, obtained in a trial of the OX40 agonist ivuxolimab. The gene calls are TRBV7-9 and TRBJ2-3, with a weak D call TRBD2 (6 bases). The CDR3 region is CASSLGGADTQYF. The CDR3 DNA follows: TGTGCCAGCAGCTTAGGGGGGGCAGATACGCAGTATTTT.